Reported below is one TCR beta chain. TCRdb keeps only in-frame clones here, not all; method: immunoSEQ multiplex PCR. The sample has some 340,000 clones, around 87% seen once. These data originate in a study of blood T cell repertoires in COVID-19. At the level of the study: Both acute and convalescent COVID-19 samples were obtained from the United States, Italy and Spain. From T cells, B-cell-depleted T cells, or PBMCs came the material, which was cDNA or gDNA.

Participants spanned ages about 18 to 89 years and resided in about 24 US areas. Categorization into cohorts depended on clinical history that participants reported. Germline loops: CDR1 LNHDA, CDR2 SQIVND (reference sequence). This CDR3 has 14 residues. V gave up 4 bases and J gave up 4 bases; unmatched junction bases: 5. The sequenced sample was PBMCs or T cells enriched from blood (not recorded which). The sequence was obtained from a woman aged 30 to 39 who had recovered from COVID-19. The J gene is TRBJ1-2, the V gene TRBV19; 8 bases line up with TRBD1. CDR3 in amino acids: CASSRQGRFYGYTF. The DNA for the CDR3 is TGTGCCAGTAGTAGACAGGGGAGATTCTATGGCTACACCTTC.